These 10 T cell receptor beta chains were all obtained from the same sample, sequenced in a study of CD8+ T cells in alopecia areata. RNA extraction and reverse transcription yielded cDNA as sequencing template. The method was immunoSEQ multiplex PCR; TCRdb's version includes in-frame clones alone and lacks a portion of them. The repertoire consists of 100,000 to 130,000 clones, with 59% occurring once and the leading ten covering 20% to 25%. Sequenced input: CD8+ T cells sorted from blood. These receptors all come from a human donor in good health.

The rearrangement joins TRBV5-6 to TRBJ1-2; 8 bases agree with TRBD1. This CDR3 is 16 amino acids long. Germline V CDR1 and CDR2: SGHDT, YYEEEE. V lost 0 bases and J lost 3; bases outside the gene matches: 7. The CDR3 protein is CASSLDGQGLHYGYTF. For the CDR3, the DNA is TGTGCCAGCAGCTTGGACGGACAGGGCCTTCACTATGGCTACACCTTC.

This clone was counted only a few times. V usage is TRBV7-8 and J usage is TRBJ2-7; TRBD2 matches at 7 bases. The CDR3 runs 15 residues. Germline CDR1 reads SGHVS; CDR2 reads FQNEAQ. The J segment lost 2 bases and the V segment lost 5 bases, leaving 9 bases of the junction unmatched. CDR3 in DNA: TGTGCCAGCAGCAACACTCGGGACTACACCTACGAGCAGTACTTC. Its translation is CASSNTRDYTYEQYF.

The chain couples TRBV7-9 to TRBJ2-7; TRBD1 matches at 7 bases. The germline gives CDR1 SEHNR, CDR2 FQNEAQ (reference sequence). V trimming: 5 bases; J trimming: 0 bases; junction bases outside the gene matches: 10. CDR3 size: 16 residues. The CDR3 here is CASSSSTGASSYEQYF. DNA of the CDR3: TGTGCCAGCAGCAGTTCTACAGGGGCTTCCTCCTACGAGCAGTACTTC. Full variable domain (missing parts from reference TRBV7-9 and TRBJ2-7): DTGVSQNPRHKITKRGQNVTFRCDPISEHNRLYWYRQTLGQGPEFLTYFQNEAQLEKSRLLSDRFSAERPKGSFSTLEIQRTEQGDSAMYLCASSSSTGASSYEQYFGPGTRLTVT.

V is TRBV6-6 and J is TRBJ2-5; D call uncertain. V was cut by 0 bases and J by 0 bases, with 8 bases left in between. The CDR3 runs to 15 residues. Germline-derived CDR1 and CDR2 are MNHNY and SVGAGI (reference sequence). The CDR3 is CASSYSLGYQETQYF. As DNA, the CDR3 is TGTGCCAGCAGTTACTCGCTCGGGTACCAAGAGACCCAGTACTTC.

The V and J genes are TRBV30 and TRBJ2-7; D perhaps matches TRBD1 (6 bases). V lost 3 bases and J 4 bases, leaving 13 bases between the germline ends. The CDR3 extends over 13 amino acids. CDR1 and CDR2 (germline): GTSNPN, SVGIG (reference sequence). CDR3 region: CAWSPGHYYEQYF. DNA for the CDR3: TGTGCCTGGAGCCCGGGACACTATTACGAGCAGTACTTC.

This chain connects TRBV9 to TRBJ2-1, with a possible D match to TRBD2 (6 bases). Trimming removed 2 bases from V and 7 bases from J, with 13 bases in between. This CDR3 is built from 14 residues. The V gene's germline CDR1 is SGDLS and CDR2 YYNGEE. CDR3 region: CASSVGGLANEQFF. The CDR3 region has the DNA TGTGCCAGCAGCGTGGGGGGACTCGCTAATGAGCAGTTCTTC.

The chain's CDR3 is CASSPGSYEQYF. In DNA form, the CDR3 reads TGTGCCAGCAGTCCGGGGTCCTACGAGCAGTACTTC. This rearrangement joins TRBV7-9 to TRBJ2-7; possibly TRBD2 for D (5 bases). CDR1 is SEHNR and CDR2 is FQNEAQ in the germline V gene (reference sequence). CDR3 length: 12 residues. Trimming pared 6 bases from V and 1 base from J, leaving 7 bases between.

The chain joins TRBV27 to TRBJ2-7; D gene ambiguous. The CDR3 has 13 residues. Per germline, CDR1 MNHEY and CDR2 SMNVEV (reference sequence). V dropped 3 bases and J dropped 3 bases, with 9 bases sitting between them. CDR3: CASSFRGSYEQYF. The DNA for the CDR3 is TGTGCCAGCAGTTTTCGTGGTAGCTACGAGCAGTACTTC.

This chain joins TRBV25-1 and TRBJ1-1; tentative D call: TRBD1 (6 bases). Trimming pared 2 bases from V and 4 bases from J, leaving 11 bases between. Germline CDR1 is MGHDK and CDR2 is SYGVNS. The length of the CDR3 is 14 residues. The CDR3 DNA reads as TGTGCCAGCAGTGAAAAGTCGGGGGCCACTGAAGCTTTCTTT. It yields the protein CASSEKSGATEAFF.

The sample holds one count of this clone. V is TRBV6-5 and J is TRBJ2-1; no clear D. Trimming stripped 4 bases from V and 14 bases from J, with 15 bases between. The CDR3 is 12 residues long. Germline lookup yields CDR1 MNHEY and CDR2 SVGAGI. CDR3 region: CASSSLGDREFF. CDR3 coding DNA: TGTGCCAGCAGTTCGCTCGGCGACCGGGAGTTCTTC.